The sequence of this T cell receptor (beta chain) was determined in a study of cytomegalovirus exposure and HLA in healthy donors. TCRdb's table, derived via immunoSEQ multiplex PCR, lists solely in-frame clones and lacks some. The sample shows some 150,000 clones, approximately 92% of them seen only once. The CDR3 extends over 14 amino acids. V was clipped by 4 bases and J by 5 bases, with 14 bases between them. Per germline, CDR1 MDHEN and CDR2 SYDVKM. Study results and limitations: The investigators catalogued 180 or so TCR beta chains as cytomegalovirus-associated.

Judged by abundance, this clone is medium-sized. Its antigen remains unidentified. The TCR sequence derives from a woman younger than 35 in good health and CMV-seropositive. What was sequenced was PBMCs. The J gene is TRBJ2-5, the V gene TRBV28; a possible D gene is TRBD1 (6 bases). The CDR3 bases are TGTGCCAGCAGTTCCCCGGACAGTCTGGAGACCCAGTACTTC. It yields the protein CASSSPDSLETQYF.